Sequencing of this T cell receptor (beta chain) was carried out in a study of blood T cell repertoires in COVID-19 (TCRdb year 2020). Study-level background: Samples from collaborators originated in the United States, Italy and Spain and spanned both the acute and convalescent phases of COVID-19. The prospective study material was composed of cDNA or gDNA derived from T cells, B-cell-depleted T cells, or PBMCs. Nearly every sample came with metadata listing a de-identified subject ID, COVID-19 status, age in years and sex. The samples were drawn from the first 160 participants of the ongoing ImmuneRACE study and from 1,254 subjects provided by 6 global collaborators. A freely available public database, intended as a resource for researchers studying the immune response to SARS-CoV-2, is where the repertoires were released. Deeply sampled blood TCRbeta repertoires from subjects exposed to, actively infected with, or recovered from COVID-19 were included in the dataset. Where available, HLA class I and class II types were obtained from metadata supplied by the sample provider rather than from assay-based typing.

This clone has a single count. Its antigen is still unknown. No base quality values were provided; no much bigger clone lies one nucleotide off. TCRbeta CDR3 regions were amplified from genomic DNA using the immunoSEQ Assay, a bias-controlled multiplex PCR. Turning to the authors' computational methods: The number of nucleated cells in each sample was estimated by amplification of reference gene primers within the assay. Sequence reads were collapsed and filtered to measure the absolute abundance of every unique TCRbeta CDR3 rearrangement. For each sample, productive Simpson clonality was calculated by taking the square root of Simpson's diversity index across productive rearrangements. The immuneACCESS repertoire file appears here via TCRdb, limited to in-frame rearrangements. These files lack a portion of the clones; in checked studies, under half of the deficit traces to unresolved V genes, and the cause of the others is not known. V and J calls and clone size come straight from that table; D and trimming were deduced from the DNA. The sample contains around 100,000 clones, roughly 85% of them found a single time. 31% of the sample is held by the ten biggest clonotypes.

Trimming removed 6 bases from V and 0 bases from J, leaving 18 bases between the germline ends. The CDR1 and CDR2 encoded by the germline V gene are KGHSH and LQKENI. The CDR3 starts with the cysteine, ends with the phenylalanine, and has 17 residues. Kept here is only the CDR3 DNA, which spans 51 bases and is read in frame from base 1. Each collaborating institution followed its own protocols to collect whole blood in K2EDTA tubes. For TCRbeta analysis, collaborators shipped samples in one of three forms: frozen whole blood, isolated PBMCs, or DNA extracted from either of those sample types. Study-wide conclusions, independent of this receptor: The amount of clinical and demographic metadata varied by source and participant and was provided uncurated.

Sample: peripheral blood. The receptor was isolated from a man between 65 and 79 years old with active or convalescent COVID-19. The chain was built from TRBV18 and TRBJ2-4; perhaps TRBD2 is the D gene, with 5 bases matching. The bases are TGTGCCAGCTCCCCCACGGGGAGTCTAATAGCCAAAAACATTCAGTACTTC. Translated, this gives CASSPTGSLIAKNIQYF.